This TCR beta chain comes out of a study of metastatic and nonmetastatic thyroid tumors. Study background: It was across blood and tumor or nodule tissue from malignant and benign thyroid patients that repertoires were compared.

In the original analysis: Across clinicopathological groups, CDR3 differences served as the basis for building a distant-metastasis classifier for papillary thyroid cancer. TCRdb redid the clone calls on the PCR reads using MiXCR. TCRdb's processing, not the study's, gives the V and J calls here. The sample carries roughly 72,000 clones, less than 20% recorded once. Every patient was untreated before thyroid surgery. In its sample, this clone was seen many times. CDR1 and CDR2 from the germline V gene are SEHNR and FQNEAQ (reference sequence). CDR3 length: 14 residues. Trimming pared 0 bases from V and 8 bases from J, leaving 13 bases between.

This chain links TRBV7-9 with TRBJ1-2; D is unresolved. The specimen sequenced was blood. The TCR originated in a female donor with papillary thyroid cancer or a benign thyroid nodule (not recorded which). Some clones in this sample may be carry-over from other donors' samples. The chain's CDR3 is CASSLATSTGGYTF. In DNA form, the CDR3 reads TGTGCCAGCAGCTTAGCGACTTCAACCGGGGGCTACACCTTC.